This record concerns one T cell receptor (beta chain) sequence. Its target is not known. J lost 0 bases, V lost 9 bases, and 3 bases had no gene match. CDR3 length equals 14 residues. CDR1 and CDR2 (germline): SEHNR, FQNEAQ (reference sequence). The data derive from a study of CD8 T cells in ankylosing spondylitis. Study observations and caveats: Within matched ankylosing spondylitis synovial fluid, disease-linked clones were reportedly significantly enriched. Prior literature has documented some motif variants in synovial fluid and blood from reactive arthritis. A motif in TCR beta, a set of about 8 highly homologous variants, appeared characteristic of ankylosing spondylitis blood.

Quantitative molecular-barcoded 5'-RACE generated the TCR beta libraries. TCRdb used MiXCR to reprocess the 5' RACE reads, holding one entry per CDR3 protein. The sample lists over 450,000 distinct CDR3 sequences; more than 9.5% were seen once. This chain uses TRBV7-9 with TRBJ2-4, with 9 bases matching TRBD1. This TCR derives from a male donor with ankylosing spondylitis. The sequenced material came from blood, either unsorted or a sorted T cell fraction (not recorded which). This CDR3 reads CASTGGAAKNIQYF. The CDR3 region has the DNA TGTGCCAGTACAGGGGGCGCAGCCAAAAACATTCAGTACTTC.